These T cell receptor beta chains were read from a single sample in a study of blood T cell repertoires in COVID-19. Measured with immunoSEQ multiplex PCR; TCRdb has only the in-frame clones, and not every one. The table lists 250,000 to 300,000 clones, roughly 85% of them singletons. Input material: PBMCs or T cells enriched from blood (not recorded which). These receptors were collected from a woman in her 50s who had recovered from COVID-19. Both conserved end residues are part of each CDR3. The D gene is left open where the match is weak. Expanded clones get a size class; other rows say once, few or many, or leave the size out.

j_gene: TRBJ2-7
abundance: -
d_gene: -
v_gene: TRBV6-6
CDR3aa: CASSYQGSTARYEQYF
CDR3nt: TGTGCCAGCAGTTACCAGGGATCGACTGCCCGGTACGAGCAGTACTTC

j_gene: TRBJ1-3
abundance: -
d_gene: TRBD1
v_gene: TRBV5-1
CDR3aa: CASSSQGAGGNTIYF
CDR3nt: TGCGCCAGCAGCTCCCAGGGGGCAGGAGGAAACACCATATATTTT

j_gene: TRBJ1-2
abundance: once
d_gene: -
v_gene: TRBV6-5
CDR3aa: CASRYGTRVDYGYTF
CDR3nt: TGTGCCAGCAGATACGGGACAAGGGTGGACTATGGCTACACCTTC

j_gene: TRBJ2-7
abundance: few
d_gene: TRBD2
v_gene: TRBV7-2
CDR3aa: CASSLPSGVNVQYF
CDR3nt: TGTGCCAGCAGCTTACCTAGCGGGGTCAATGTCCAGTACTTC

j_gene: TRBJ1-3
abundance: -
d_gene: -
v_gene: TRBV28
CDR3aa: CASSSPGSGNTIYF
CDR3nt: TGTGCCAGCAGTTCCCCAGGCTCTGGAAACACCATATATTTT

j_gene: TRBJ2-1
abundance: -
d_gene: TRBD2
v_gene: TRBV7-9
CDR3aa: CASSPWALAGGGNEQFF
CDR3nt: TGTGCCAGCAGCCCTTGGGCGCTAGCGGGAGGAGGGAATGAGCAGTTCTTC

j_gene: TRBJ2-3
abundance: -
d_gene: TRBD2
v_gene: TRBV27
CDR3aa: CASSFLSGLDTDTQYF
CDR3nt: TGTGCCAGCAGTTTTCTCTCGGGACTAGACACAGATACGCAGTATTTT

j_gene: TRBJ2-4
abundance: -
d_gene: TRBD2
v_gene: TRBV6-4
CDR3aa: CASSESQASGIQYF
CDR3nt: TGTGCCAGCAGTGAGAGTCAGGCTAGCGGGATTCAGTACTTC

j_gene: TRBJ2-1
abundance: few
d_gene: TRBD1
v_gene: TRBV27
CDR3aa: CASSWAGGFLKYEQFF
CDR3nt: TGTGCCAGCAGTTGGGCAGGGGGCTTCCTGAAATATGAGCAGTTCTTC

j_gene: TRBJ1-5
abundance: -
d_gene: -
v_gene: TRBV3-1/TRBV3-2
CDR3aa: CASSRGVPSAQIHQPQHF
CDR3nt: TGTGCCAGCAGCCGGGGCGTACCATCAGCCCAAATCCATCAGCCCCAGCATTTT

j_gene: TRBJ2-3
abundance: few
d_gene: TRBD1
v_gene: TRBV5-1
CDR3aa: CASSSGQGAMAQYF
CDR3nt: TGCGCCAGCAGCTCGGGACAGGGGGCGATGGCGCAGTATTTT

j_gene: TRBJ1-2
abundance: -
d_gene: -
v_gene: TRBV28
CDR3aa: CASSWRRLDGYTF
CDR3nt: TGTGCCAGCAGTTGGCGGCGGTTAGATGGCTACACCTTC

j_gene: TRBJ1-5
abundance: once
d_gene: -
v_gene: TRBV24-1
CDR3aa: CATSDGLLSNQPQHF
CDR3nt: TGTGCCACCAGTGATGGTTTACTTAGCAATCAGCCCCAGCATTTT

j_gene: TRBJ2-1
abundance: -
d_gene: -
v_gene: TRBV27
CDR3aa: CASSHNGQFYNEQFF
CDR3nt: TGTGCCAGCAGTCATAATGGACAATTCTACAATGAGCAGTTCTTC

j_gene: TRBJ2-1
abundance: once
d_gene: TRBD2
v_gene: TRBV3-1/TRBV3-2
CDR3aa: CASSQPGTSGNNEQFF
CDR3nt: TGTGCCAGCAGCCAACCCGGGACTAGCGGGAACAATGAGCAGTTCTTC

j_gene: TRBJ1-1
abundance: -
d_gene: TRBD1
v_gene: TRBV9
CDR3aa: CASTRQGDTEAFF
CDR3nt: TGTGCCAGCACGCGACAGGGGGACACTGAAGCTTTCTTT

j_gene: TRBJ2-1
abundance: -
d_gene: TRBD2
v_gene: TRBV5-1
CDR3aa: CASSPGTAGAAQKHYNEQFF
CDR3nt: TGCGCCAGCAGCCCCGGGACGGCGGGAGCTGCCCAAAAACACTACAATGAGCAGTTCTTC

j_gene: TRBJ1-1
abundance: -
d_gene: TRBD1
v_gene: TRBV19
CDR3aa: CASSVPGQRNTEAFF
CDR3nt: TGTGCCAGTAGTGTACCGGGACAGCGGAACACTGAAGCTTTCTTT

j_gene: TRBJ2-2
abundance: -
d_gene: -
v_gene: TRBV19
CDR3aa: CASSNTGHTGELFF
CDR3nt: TGTGCCAGTAGTAACACAGGTCACACCGGGGAGCTGTTTTTT

j_gene: TRBJ1-4
abundance: few
d_gene: TRBD1
v_gene: TRBV30
CDR3aa: CAWRGDRRNEKLFF
CDR3nt: TGTGCCTGGAGGGGGGACAGGAGAAATGAAAAACTGTTTTTT

j_gene: TRBJ2-7
abundance: -
d_gene: TRBD1
v_gene: TRBV9
CDR3aa: CASSVAAGGSYEQYF
CDR3nt: TGTGCCAGCAGCGTAGCGGCAGGGGGTTCCTACGAGCAGTACTTC

j_gene: TRBJ1-5
abundance: -
d_gene: TRBD1
v_gene: TRBV19
CDR3aa: CASSSTNTGAYQPQHF
CDR3nt: TGTGCCAGTAGTTCCACAAATACAGGGGCATATCAGCCCCAGCATTTT

j_gene: TRBJ1-1
abundance: -
d_gene: -
v_gene: TRBV11-2
CDR3aa: CASSSSQGLDTEAFF
CDR3nt: TGTGCCAGCAGCTCATCCCAGGGATTAGACACTGAAGCTTTCTTT

j_gene: TRBJ1-5
abundance: -
d_gene: -
v_gene: TRBV6-1
CDR3aa: CASSEAPGANQPQHF
CDR3nt: TGTGCCAGCAGTGAAGCGCCTGGGGCCAACCAGCCCCAGCATTTT

j_gene: TRBJ2-5
abundance: -
d_gene: TRBD1
v_gene: TRBV4-2
CDR3aa: CASSTRDSHQETQYF
CDR3nt: TGTGCCAGCAGCACCCGGGACAGCCACCAAGAGACCCAGTACTTC

j_gene: TRBJ2-7
abundance: -
d_gene: TRBD1
v_gene: TRBV7-9
CDR3aa: CASSPRTGGSYEQYF
CDR3nt: TGTGCCAGCAGCCCTCGGACAGGGGGAAGCTACGAGCAGTACTTC

j_gene: TRBJ1-2
abundance: -
d_gene: -
v_gene: TRBV4-1
CDR3aa: CASSPMRTQGRDGYTF
CDR3nt: TGCGCCAGCAGCCCAATGAGAACCCAGGGGAGGGATGGCTACACCTTC

j_gene: TRBJ2-1
abundance: -
d_gene: -
v_gene: TRBV29-1
CDR3aa: CSVRRGSYNEQFF
CDR3nt: TGCAGCGTACGGCGGGGCTCCTACAATGAGCAGTTCTTC

j_gene: TRBJ2-3
abundance: -
d_gene: TRBD2
v_gene: TRBV6-2/TRBV6-3
CDR3aa: CASSTGTTSTDTQYF
CDR3nt: TGTGCCAGCAGTACCGGGACTACTAGCACAGATACGCAGTATTTT

j_gene: TRBJ2-1
abundance: -
d_gene: -
v_gene: TRBV11-2
CDR3aa: CASSFFPINEDNEQFF
CDR3nt: TGTGCCAGCAGCTTCTTCCCCATCAACGAGGACAATGAGCAGTTCTTC

j_gene: TRBJ2-7
abundance: -
d_gene: TRBD2
v_gene: TRBV5-1
CDR3aa: CATWTSSYEQYF
CDR3nt: TGCGCCACCTGGACTAGCAGTTACGAGCAGTACTTC